This paragraph covers one TCR beta chain sequence. The CDR3 is made up of 10 amino acids. V lost 5 bases to trimming and J lost 7 bases, with 8 bases between them. The germline V gene has CDR1 SQVTM and CDR2 ANQGSEA. The data stem from a study of blood T cell repertoires in COVID-19. Method: immunoSEQ multiplex PCR; TCRdb's copy keeps in-frame clones and lacks some. Of around 700,000 clones in the sample, approximately 90% are singletons; the top ten hold more than 0.25%. This receptor was taken from a woman between 18 and 29 years old with acute or convalescent COVID-19. The specimen sequenced was peripheral blood. The chain combines TRBV29-1 with TRBJ1-1, with D tentatively TRBD1 (6 bases). CDR3 protein: CSVTQGEAFF. The CDR3 coding sequence is TGCAGCGTTACACAGGGTGAAGCTTTCTTT.